This T cell receptor (beta chain) was recovered during a study of T cells after posttransplantation cyclophosphamide. Study conclusions and caveats: Recipient CMV seropositivity and CMV reactivation strongly tracked TRB clonality. TRB overlap between skin or GI tissue T cells and blood was limited. Donor CD8+ memory clones often dominated recipient blood repertoires at later times.

Libraries were prepared by immunoSEQ multiplex PCR; TCRdb keeps only in-frame clonotypes and omits some of them. Recorded here are 40,000 to 55,000 clones, with no singletons, and the ten leading clones hold roughly 2.3%. The sample holds many counts of this clone. Its antigen is not known. CDR1 is KGHSH and CDR2 is LQKENI in the germline V gene. The CDR3 has 13 residues. The V gene lost 3 bases and the J gene lost 5 bases, with 7 bases spanning the gap. This receptor was taken from a man between 35 and 55 years old in good health, CMV-negative, and a related stem cell transplant donor. Specimen: PBMCs. The gene calls are TRBV18 and TRBJ2-2; possible D gene TRBD2, 6 bases. CDR3 DNA: TGTGCCAGCTCACCGGGGGGAACCGGGGAGCTGTTTTTT. It specifies CASSPGGTGELFF.